The present entry profiles one TCR beta chain with its context. The V gene's germline CDR1 is MDHEN and CDR2 SYDVKM. The V end was cut by 2 bases, the J end by 1 base, with 9 bases between. This CDR3 is built from 14 residues. The sample is drawn from a study of shared clonotypes between healthy human individuals. Per sorted-subset replicate PCR, input was 200 to 250 ng DNA, representing roughly 28,000 T cell genomes. TCRdb's copy holds only in-frame clones and misses some; the assay was immunoSEQ multiplex PCR. The table shows more than 2 million clones, with 95% occurring only once. The chain combines TRBV28 with TRBJ2-7, with D uncertain. The source is a man between 18 and 29 years old in good health. Sequenced material: naive CD4+ T cells sorted from blood. Regarding subset: CD45RA+ positively selected. The CDR3 coding sequence is TGTGCCAGCAGTTTAATGGCAGCATCCTACGAGCAGTACTTC. Translated, it gives CASSLMAASYEQYF.